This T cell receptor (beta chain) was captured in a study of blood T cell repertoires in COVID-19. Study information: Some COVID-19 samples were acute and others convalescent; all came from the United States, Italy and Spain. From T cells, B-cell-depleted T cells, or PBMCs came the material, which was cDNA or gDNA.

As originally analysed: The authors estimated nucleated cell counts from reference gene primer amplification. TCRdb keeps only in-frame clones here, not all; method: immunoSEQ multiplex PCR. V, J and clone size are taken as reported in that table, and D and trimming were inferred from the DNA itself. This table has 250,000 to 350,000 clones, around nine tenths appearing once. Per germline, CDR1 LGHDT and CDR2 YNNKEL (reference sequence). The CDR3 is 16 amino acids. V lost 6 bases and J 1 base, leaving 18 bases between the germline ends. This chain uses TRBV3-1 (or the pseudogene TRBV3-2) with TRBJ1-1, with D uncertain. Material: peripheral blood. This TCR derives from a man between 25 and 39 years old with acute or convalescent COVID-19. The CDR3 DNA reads TGTGCCAGCAGTCCTACTATGGGTTACCCGAACACTGAAGCTTTCTTT. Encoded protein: CASSPTMGYPNTEAFF.